The clone carrying this T cell receptor (beta chain) was picked up a small number of times. Antigen: not known. The data stem from a study of cytomegalovirus exposure and HLA in healthy donors. Findings and limits, study-wide: Presence/absence analyses took donor sequencing depth as roughly uniform. Association of a missense DCLRE1C variant with TCR beta V- and J-gene trimming was reported in a later analysis. Cytomegalovirus-associated TCR beta chains were listed, numbering some 150.

While unrecorded immune exposures were likely, the donors were nominally healthy when sampled. PCR primers comprised 60 Vbeta and 13 Jbeta primers. The assay was immunoSEQ multiplex PCR, and TCRdb's table has in-frame clones only and misses some. In the table there are some 200,000 clones, 79% of which are singletons. The receptor comes from a girl aged 10-17 years in good health and CMV-seropositive. Sequencing was performed on PBMCs.

The CDR3, as DNA: TGTGCCAGCTCACCAGGGGCGGTGAACACTGAAGCTTTCTTT. Its translation is CASSPGAVNTEAFF. V gene TRBV18 combines with J gene TRBJ1-1, with a tentative D call TRBD1 (5 bases). The V gene's germline CDR1 is KGHSH and CDR2 LQKENI. The CDR3 loop spans 14 amino acids. Trimming removed 2 bases at V and 0 bases at J, with 7 bases between.